This note documents a single T cell receptor (beta chain) sequence. The CDR3 is 18 residues long. Germline-derived CDR1 and CDR2 are SGHNT and YYREEE (reference sequence). The J segment lost 1 base and the V segment lost 1 base, leaving 7 bases of the junction unmatched. These data belong to a study of blood T cell repertoires in COVID-19. Overall study: COVID-19 samples from acute and convalescent phases originated in the United States, Italy and Spain. T cells, B-cell-depleted T cells, or PBMCs provided the cDNA or gDNA that served as material.

Sequenced by immunoSEQ multiplex PCR; TCRdb stores in-frame clones only, minus some. The top ten hold about 6.9% of the sample, which has 190,000 or so clones, 82% seen once. This sequence was found in a human donor with acute or convalescent COVID-19. The donor label of this sample is uncertain. The sequencing input was peripheral blood. The rearrangement uses TRBV5-4 and TRBJ2-6, with TRBD1 matching over 8 bases. The CDR3 loop is CASSLLRTGISGANVLTF. For the CDR3, the DNA is TGTGCCAGCAGCTTGTTGCGGACAGGGATTTCTGGGGCCAACGTCCTGACTTTC.